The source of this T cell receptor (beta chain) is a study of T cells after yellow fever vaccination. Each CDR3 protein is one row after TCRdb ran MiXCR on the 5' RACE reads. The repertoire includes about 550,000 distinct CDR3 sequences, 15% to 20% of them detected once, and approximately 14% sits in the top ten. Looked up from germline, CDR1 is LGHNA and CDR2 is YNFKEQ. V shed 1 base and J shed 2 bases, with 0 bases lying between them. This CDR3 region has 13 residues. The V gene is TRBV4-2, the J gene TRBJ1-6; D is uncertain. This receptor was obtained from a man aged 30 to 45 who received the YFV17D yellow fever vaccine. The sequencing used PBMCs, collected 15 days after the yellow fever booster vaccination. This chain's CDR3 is CASSQAYNSPLHF. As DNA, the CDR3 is TGTGCCAGCAGCCAAGCCTATAATTCACCCCTCCACTTT.